A single sample gave rise to the 16 T cell receptor beta chains below, sequenced in a study of T cells in Graves' hyperthyroidism and ophthalmopathy (dated by TCRdb to the late 2010s). The method was multiplex PCR. Instrument on record: Illumina HiSeq 2000. The TCR beta CDR3 regions were amplified from the RNA transcripts. The TCR CDR3 was subjected to a first round of RT-PCR using the HTBI primer set and the Qiagen OneStep RT-PCR kit. TCRdb's own reprocessing of the public reads used fastp at Q25 and MiXCR and kept productive beta chains. Rows merge per CDR3 protein into single entries with the most common DNA and genes. This sample holds under 400,000 distinct CDR3 sequences; 15% to 20% were observed only once. Around 33% of the sample comes from the top ten. Material for sequencing was blood. Source of these receptors: a man aged 25 to 40 with Graves' hyperthyroidism.

The chain uses TRBV29-1 and TRBJ2-5, with D uncertain. CDR3 length: 15 residues. Germline loops: CDR1 SQVTM, CDR2 ANQGSEA. V was clipped by 2 bases and J by 1 base, with 14 bases between them. The CDR3 DNA reads as TGCAGCGTTGAACGCCGACAAGCCCTCCAAGAGACCCAGTACTTC. Translation: CSVERRQALQETQYF.

This clonotype was found many times. V and J are TRBV3-1 and TRBJ1-5; unclear D gene. Trimming cost V 3 bases and J 2 bases, with 11 bases left between them. Germline CDR1 reads LGHDT; CDR2 reads YNNKEL (reference sequence). The CDR3 spans 15 residues. Written as DNA, the CDR3 is TGTGCCAGCAGCCACCGTAGGGATCGCAATCAGCCCCAGCATTTT. It yields the protein CASSHRRDRNQPQHF.

This clonotype was counted many times. This chain joins TRBV5-1 and TRBJ1-1; D not certain. The germline V gene has CDR1 SGHRS and CDR2 YFSETQ. Trimming took off 1 base at V and 1 base at J, with 5 bases between the two ends. The CDR3 sequence is 13 residues long. CDR3 sequence (DNA): TGCGCCAGCAGCTTGTCCTCGAACACTGAAGCTTTCTTT. Its translation is CASSLSSNTEAFF.

This sequence joins TRBV6-5 and TRBJ1-4; a possible D gene is TRBD1 (6 bases). The CDR3 contains 13 residues. Germline CDR1 is MNHEY and CDR2 is SVGAGI. The ends were cut back, 2 bases at V and 13 bases at J, with 14 bases in the middle. For the CDR3, the DNA is TGTGCCAGCAGTTACGCCAAGGCGACAGGACTGTTTTTT. Residues: CASSYAKATGLFF.

The rearrangement uses TRBV24-1 and TRBJ2-7; 8 bases are a match to TRBD2. The CDR3 is made up of 15 amino acids. Trimming took 0 bases from V and 6 from J; bases not matched to a gene: 6. The V gene's germline CDR1 is KGHDR and CDR2 SFDVKD. The CDR3 reads CATSDLTSGASEQYF. For the CDR3, the DNA is TGTGCCACCAGTGATTTGACTAGCGGAGCCTCCGAGCAGTACTTC.

The V gene is TRBV28, the J gene TRBJ2-5; 7 bases fit TRBD1. This CDR3 region has 11 residues. Germline CDR1 MDHEN, CDR2 SYDVKM. J gave up 8 bases and V 8 bases, and 5 bases lay outside the gene matches. CDR3 nucleotides: TGTGCCAGCGGCCGAGGGGGCACCCAGTACTTC. As protein: CASGRGGTQYF. Looking up the rest from reference TRBV28 and TRBJ2-5 gives the full variable domain: DVKVTQSSRYLVKRTGEKVFLECVQDMDHENMFWYRQDPGLGLRLIYFSYDVKMKEKGDIPEGYSVSREKKERFSLILESASTNQTSMYLCASGRGGTQYFGPGTRLLVL.

The chain combines TRBV19 with TRBJ1-4; D remains ambiguous. The CDR3 loop spans 15 amino acids. Trimming cost V 6 bases and J 8 bases, with 19 bases left between them. Germline V gives CDR1 LNHDA, CDR2 SQIVND (reference sequence). The CDR3 region is CASSQRGRYYEKLFF. As DNA, the CDR3 is TGTGCCAGTAGCCAAAGAGGGAGATATTACGAAAAACTGTTTTTT.

In this sample, this clonotype turned up many times. This chain uses TRBV27 with TRBJ2-7; D is perhaps TRBD2 (5 bases). Germline V CDR1 and CDR2: MNHEY, SMNVEV (reference sequence). Deletions cut 3 bases from V and 3 bases from J, with 12 bases between. This CDR3 has 14 amino acids. The CDR3 sequence: CASSFQLVGYEQYF. DNA for the CDR3: TGTGCCAGCAGTTTTCAACTAGTGGGCTACGAGCAGTACTTC.

V gene TRBV4-1 combines with J gene TRBJ2-1; 8 nucleotides line up with TRBD2. From germline, CDR1 is MGHRA and CDR2 YSYEKL. Unmatched junction bases numbered 7, after V lost 2 bases and J lost 1 base. This CDR3 contains 17 residues. The CDR3 protein is CASSQPTSGSSYNEQFF. The DNA of the CDR3 is TGCGCCAGCAGCCAACCTACTAGCGGTTCATCCTACAATGAGCAGTTCTTC.

In this sample, this clonotype turned up a few times. V and J are TRBV5-1 and TRBJ2-2; the match to TRBD1 covers 10 bases. There are 14 residues in the CDR3. With V trimmed by 4 bases and J by 7 bases, 4 bases remained unmatched. Germline V gene sequence: CDR1 SGHRS, CDR2 YFSETQ. In nucleotides, the CDR3 is TGCGCCAGCAGCCCCCGGGACAGGGGCGGGGAGCTGTTTTTT. This sequence encodes CASSPRDRGGELFF.

This clonotype has a count of ten or more. J is TRBJ2-5 and V is TRBV3-1; D uncertain. The CDR3 length is 10 residues. Germline CDR1 is LGHDT and CDR2 is YNNKEL (reference sequence). V gave up 8 bases and J gave up 3 bases, with 4 bases separating them. The CDR3: CASAKETQYF. For the CDR3, the DNA is TGTGCCAGCGCTAAAGAGACCCAGTACTTC.

In its sample, this clonotype was seen many times. The CDR3 protein is CASRTRDTQYF. In DNA, the CDR3 is TGTGCCAGCCGGACTCGAGATACGCAGTATTTT. This chain uses TRBV6-2 or TRBV6-3 with TRBJ2-3; possible D gene TRBD2, 5 bases. Looked up from germline, CDR1 is MNHEY and CDR2 is SVGEGT. The length of the CDR3 is 11 residues. Trimming removed 8 bases from V and 5 bases from J, with 8 bases in between.

The chain carries TRBV18 and TRBJ1-3, with no clear D. The CDR3 totals 11 residues. Germline V lookup: CDR1 KGHSH, CDR2 LQKENI. With 3 bases removed from V and 8 bases from J, the gap between germline ends came to 5 bases. The CDR3 nucleotides read TGTGCCAGCTCACCGGGTGACACCATATATTTT. It translates to CASSPGDTIYF.

This chain joins TRBV29-1 and TRBJ2-7; 7 nucleotides agree with TRBD1. Trimming at V came to 8 bases and at J to 7 bases, leaving 11 bases not matched to a gene. Germline lookup yields CDR1 SQVTM and CDR2 ANQGSEA. This CDR3 region has 12 residues. CDR3 bases: TGCAGCTGCCGGGACAGTGATCGGGAGCAGTACTTC. Translated: CSCRDSDREQYF.

This clonotype has ten or more counts. The V gene is TRBV28, the J gene TRBJ2-6; D gene uncertain. CDR3 size: 16 residues. The germline V gene has CDR1 MDHEN and CDR2 SYDVKM. V was pared by 0 bases and J by 0 bases, with 6 bases between. CDR3 amino acids: CASSLWISSGANVLTF. Written as DNA, the CDR3 is TGTGCCAGCAGTTTATGGATAAGCTCTGGGGCCAACGTCCTGACTTTC.

The V call is TRBV5-1, the J call TRBJ2-3; D is uncertain. The germline V gene has CDR1 SGHRS and CDR2 YFSETQ. Trimming took off 2 bases at V and 1 base at J, with 8 bases between the two ends. The CDR3 contains 14 residues. The CDR3 DNA is TGCGCCAGCAGCTTTCAAAGCGGCACAGATACGCAGTATTTT. It encodes CASSFQSGTDTQYF.